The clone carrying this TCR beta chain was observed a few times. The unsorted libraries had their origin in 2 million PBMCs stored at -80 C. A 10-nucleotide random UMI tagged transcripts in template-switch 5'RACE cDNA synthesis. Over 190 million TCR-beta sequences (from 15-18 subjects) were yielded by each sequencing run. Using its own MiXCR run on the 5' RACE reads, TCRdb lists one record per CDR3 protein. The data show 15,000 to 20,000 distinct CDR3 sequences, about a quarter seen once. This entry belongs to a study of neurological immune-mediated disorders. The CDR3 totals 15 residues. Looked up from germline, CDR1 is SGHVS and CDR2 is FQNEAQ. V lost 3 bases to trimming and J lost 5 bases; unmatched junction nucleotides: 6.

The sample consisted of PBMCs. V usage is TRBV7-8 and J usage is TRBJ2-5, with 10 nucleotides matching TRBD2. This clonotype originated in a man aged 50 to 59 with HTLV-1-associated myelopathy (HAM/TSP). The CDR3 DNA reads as TGTGCCAGCAGCTTTACTAGCGGGGATTTTGAGACCCAGTACTTC. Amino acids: CASSFTSGDFETQYF. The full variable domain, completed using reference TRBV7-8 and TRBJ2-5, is GAGVSQSPRYKVAKRGQDVALRCDPISGHVSLFWYQQALGQGPEFLTYFQNEAQLDKSGLPSDRFFAERPEGSVSTLKIQRTQQEDSAVYLCASSFTSGDFETQYFGPGTRLLVL.